This record covers a single T cell receptor beta chain. Its matching antigen is unknown. The ends were cut back, 1 base at V and 3 bases at J, with 4 bases in the middle. The germline CDR1 and CDR2 sequences are LGHNA and YNFKEQ. The CDR3 length is 13 residues. Method: immunoSEQ multiplex PCR; TCRdb's copy keeps in-frame clones and lacks some. The data show some 150,000 clones, around 92% seen once. This entry is derived from a study of T cell responses to AZD1222 COVID-19 vaccine. Study-wide points: The donor group comprised mostly white British people and more females; the analysis possibly underestimated clonal diversity. Seropositive at baseline were only a handful of AZD1222 recipients. Nearly half of unique spike-specific TCRs reportedly avoided B.1.351 and B.1.1.7 mutated regions.

The input for sequencing was peripheral blood, taken on day 0 of AZD1222 vaccination. The chain links TRBV4-2 to TRBJ2-1, with no clear D. This TCR was recovered from an adult in good health. The CDR3: CASSQVNYNEQFF. The CDR3 nucleotides are TGTGCCAGCAGCCAAGTAAACTACAATGAGCAGTTCTTC.